This T cell receptor beta chain was captured by sequencing in a study of breast tumors, draining lymph nodes, adjacent tissues. Broader study findings: Tumor T cell lymph node origin was a supported hypothesis, not proven. Tumor and nontumor repertoires were significantly more similar in luminal-like than in basal-like breast cancer. Tumor TCR diversity was below lymph nodes but above nontumor tissue. The data were judged consistent with most tumor T cells coming from lymph node and expanding in tumor.

Axillary draining lymph nodes of breast cancer patients supplied the node samples. TCRdb reanalysed the multiplex PCR reads using MiXCR and keeps one entry per CDR3 protein. Of some 230,000 distinct CDR3 sequences in the sample, 30% to 35% were seen once. There are many counts of this clonotype. Its cognate antigen is unknown. CDR3 size: 16 residues. Germline lookup yields CDR1 SGHTA and CDR2 FQGTGA. Losses at the gene ends were 5 bases for V and 1 base for J; bases not matched to a gene: 3. Input material: axillary lymph node tissue. The rearrangement uses TRBV7-3 and TRBJ2-6; 9 bases line up with TRBD2. The receptor comes from a female donor with breast cancer. Some clones in this sample may be carry-over from other donors' samples. CDR3 sequence (DNA): TGTGCCAGCAGCCTCAGCGGGGGGTCTGGGGCCAACGTCCTGACTTTC. This codes for CASSLSGGSGANVLTF.